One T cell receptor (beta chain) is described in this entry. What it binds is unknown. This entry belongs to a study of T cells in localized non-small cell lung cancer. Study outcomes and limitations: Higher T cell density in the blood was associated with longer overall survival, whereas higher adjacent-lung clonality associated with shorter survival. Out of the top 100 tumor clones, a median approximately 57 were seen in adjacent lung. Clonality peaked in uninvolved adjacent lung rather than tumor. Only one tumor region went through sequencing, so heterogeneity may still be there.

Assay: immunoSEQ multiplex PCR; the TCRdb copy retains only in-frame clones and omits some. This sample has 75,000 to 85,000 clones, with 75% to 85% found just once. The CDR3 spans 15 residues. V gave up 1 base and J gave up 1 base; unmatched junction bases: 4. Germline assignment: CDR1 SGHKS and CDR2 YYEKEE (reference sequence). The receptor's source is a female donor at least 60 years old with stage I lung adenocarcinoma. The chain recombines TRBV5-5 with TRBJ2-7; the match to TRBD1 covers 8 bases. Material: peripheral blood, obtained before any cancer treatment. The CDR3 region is CASSLYGTGSYEQYF. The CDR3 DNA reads TGTGCCAGCAGCTTGTATGGGACAGGATCCTACGAGCAGTACTTC. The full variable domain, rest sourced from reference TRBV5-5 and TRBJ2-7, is DAGVTQSPTHLIKTRGQQVTLRCSPISGHKSVSWYQQVLGQGPQFIFQYYEKEERGRGNFPDRFSARQFPNYSSELNVNALLLGDSALYLCASSLYGTGSYEQYFGPGTRLTVT.